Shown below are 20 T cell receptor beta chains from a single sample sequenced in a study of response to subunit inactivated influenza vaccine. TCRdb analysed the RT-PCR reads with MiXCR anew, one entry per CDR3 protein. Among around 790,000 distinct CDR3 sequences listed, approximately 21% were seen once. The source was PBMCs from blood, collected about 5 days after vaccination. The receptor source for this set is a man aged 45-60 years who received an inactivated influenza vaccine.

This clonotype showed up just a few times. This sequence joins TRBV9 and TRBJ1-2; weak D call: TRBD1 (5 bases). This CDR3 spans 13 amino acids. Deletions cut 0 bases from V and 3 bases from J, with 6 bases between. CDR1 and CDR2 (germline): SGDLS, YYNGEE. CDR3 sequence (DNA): TGTGCCAGCAGCGTAGACAGGCACTATGGCTACACCTTC. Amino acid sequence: CASSVDRHYGYTF.

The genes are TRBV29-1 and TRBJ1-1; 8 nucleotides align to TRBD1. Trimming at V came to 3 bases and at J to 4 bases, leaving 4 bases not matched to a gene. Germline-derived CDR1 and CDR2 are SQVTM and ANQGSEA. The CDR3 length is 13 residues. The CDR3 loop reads CSVDQGASTEAFF. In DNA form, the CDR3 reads TGCAGCGTTGATCAGGGGGCAAGCACTGAAGCTTTCTTT.

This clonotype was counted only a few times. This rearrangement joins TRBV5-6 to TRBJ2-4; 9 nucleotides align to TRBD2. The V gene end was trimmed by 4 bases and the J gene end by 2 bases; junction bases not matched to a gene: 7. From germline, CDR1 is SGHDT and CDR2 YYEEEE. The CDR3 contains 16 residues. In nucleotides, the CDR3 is TGTGCCAGCAGCCAAGGACTAGCGTTCCCCAAAAACATTCAGTACTTC. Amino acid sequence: CASSQGLAFPKNIQYF. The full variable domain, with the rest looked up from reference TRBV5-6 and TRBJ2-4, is DAGVTQSPTHLIKTRGQQVTLRCSPKSGHDTVSWYQQALGQGPQFIFQYYEEEERQRGNFPDRFSGHQFPNYSSELNVNALLLGDSALYLCASSQGLAFPKNIQYFGAGTRLSVL.

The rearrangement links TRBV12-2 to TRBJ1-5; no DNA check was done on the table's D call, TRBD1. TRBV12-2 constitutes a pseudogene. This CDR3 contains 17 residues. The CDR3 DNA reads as TGTGCAAGTCGCCCGGCCCCGGGACAGTTCTACAATCAGCCCCAGCATTTT. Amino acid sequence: CASRPAPGQFYNQPQHF.

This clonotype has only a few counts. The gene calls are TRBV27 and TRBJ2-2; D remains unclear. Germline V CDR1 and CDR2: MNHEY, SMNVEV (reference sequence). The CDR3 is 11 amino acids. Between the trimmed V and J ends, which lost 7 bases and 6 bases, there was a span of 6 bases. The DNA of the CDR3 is TGTGCCAGCACCCATTCCGGGGAGCTGTTTTTT. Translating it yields CASTHSGELFF.

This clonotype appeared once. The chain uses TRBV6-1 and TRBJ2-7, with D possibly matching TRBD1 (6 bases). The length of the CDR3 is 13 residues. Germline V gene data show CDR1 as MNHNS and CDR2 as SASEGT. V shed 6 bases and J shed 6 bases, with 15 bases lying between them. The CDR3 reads CASSPVRGLEQYF. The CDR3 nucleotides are TGTGCCAGCAGCCCCGTCAGGGGCCTCGAGCAGTACTTC.

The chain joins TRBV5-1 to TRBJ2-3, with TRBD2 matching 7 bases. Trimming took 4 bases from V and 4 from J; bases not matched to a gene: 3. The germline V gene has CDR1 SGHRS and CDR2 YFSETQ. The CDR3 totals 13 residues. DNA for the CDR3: TGCGCCAGCAGCGTAGGACTAGCAGATACGCAGTATTTT. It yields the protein CASSVGLADTQYF.

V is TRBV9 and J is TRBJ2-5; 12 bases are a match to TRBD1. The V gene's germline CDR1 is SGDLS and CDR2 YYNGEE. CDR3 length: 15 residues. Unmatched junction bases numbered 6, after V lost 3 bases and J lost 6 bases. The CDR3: CASSAGQGASKTQYF. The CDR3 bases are TGTGCCAGCAGCGCGGGACAGGGGGCGTCGAAGACCCAGTACTTC.

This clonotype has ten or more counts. Here the CDR3 reads CSVPGTRGYEQYF. In nucleotides, the CDR3 is TGCAGCGTCCCCGGGACTAGGGGCTACGAGCAGTACTTC. The V and J genes are TRBV29-1 and TRBJ2-7; 8 bases align to TRBD2. This CDR3 is 13 amino acids long. The germline gives CDR1 SQVTM, CDR2 ANQGSEA. V was pared by 6 bases and J by 3 bases, with 7 bases of the junction left unmatched.

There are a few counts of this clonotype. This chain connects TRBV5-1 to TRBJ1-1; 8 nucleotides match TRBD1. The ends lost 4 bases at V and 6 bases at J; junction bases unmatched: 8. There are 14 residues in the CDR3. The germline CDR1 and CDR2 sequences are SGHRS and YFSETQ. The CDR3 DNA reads TGCGCCAGCAGCCCACAGGGGGTTGTGTCTGAAGCTTTCTTT. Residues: CASSPQGVVSEAFF.

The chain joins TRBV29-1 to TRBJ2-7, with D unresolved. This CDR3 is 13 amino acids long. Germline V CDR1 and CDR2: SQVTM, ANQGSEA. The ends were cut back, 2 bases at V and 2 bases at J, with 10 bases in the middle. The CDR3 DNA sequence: TGCAGCGTTGAACTGACGTTAACCTACGAGCAGTACTTC. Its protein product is CSVELTLTYEQYF.

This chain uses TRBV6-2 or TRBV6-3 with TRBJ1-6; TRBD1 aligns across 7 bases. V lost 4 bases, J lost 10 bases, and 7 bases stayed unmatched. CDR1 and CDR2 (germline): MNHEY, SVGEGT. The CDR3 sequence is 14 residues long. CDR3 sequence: CASSFSTGSSPLHF. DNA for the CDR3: TGTGCCAGCAGTTTCTCGACAGGGTCATCACCCCTCCACTTT.

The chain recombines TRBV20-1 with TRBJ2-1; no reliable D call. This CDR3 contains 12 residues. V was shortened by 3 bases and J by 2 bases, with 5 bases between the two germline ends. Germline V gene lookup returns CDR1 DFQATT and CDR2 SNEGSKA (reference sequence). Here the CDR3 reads CSARAAYNEQFF. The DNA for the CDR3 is TGCAGTGCTAGGGCCGCCTACAATGAGCAGTTCTTC.

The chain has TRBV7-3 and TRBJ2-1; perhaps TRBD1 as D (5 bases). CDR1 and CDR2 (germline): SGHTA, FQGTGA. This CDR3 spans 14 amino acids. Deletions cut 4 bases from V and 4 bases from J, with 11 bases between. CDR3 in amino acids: CASSSAGIYNEQFF. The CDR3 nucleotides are TGTGCCAGCAGCTCGGCAGGGATTTACAATGAGCAGTTCTTC. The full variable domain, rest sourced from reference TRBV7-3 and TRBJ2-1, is GAGVSQTPSNKVTEKGKYVELRCDPISGHTALYWYRQSLGQGPEFLIYFQGTGAADDSGLPNDRFFAVRPEGSVSTLKIQRTERGDSAVYLCASSSAGIYNEQFFGPGTRLTVL.

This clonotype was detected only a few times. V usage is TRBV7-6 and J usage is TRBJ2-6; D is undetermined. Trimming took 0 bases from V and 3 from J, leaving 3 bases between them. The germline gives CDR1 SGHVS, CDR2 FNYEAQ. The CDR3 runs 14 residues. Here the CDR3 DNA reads TGTGCCAGCAGCTTAGCTTATGGGGCCAACGTCCTGACTTTC. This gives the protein CASSLAYGANVLTF. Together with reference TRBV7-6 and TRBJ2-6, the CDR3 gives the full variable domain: GAGVSQSPRYKVTKRGQDVALRCDPISGHVSLYWYRQALGQGPEFLTYFNYEAQQDKSGLPNDRFSAERPEGSISTLTIQRTEQRDSAMYRCASSLAYGANVLTFGAGSRLTVL.

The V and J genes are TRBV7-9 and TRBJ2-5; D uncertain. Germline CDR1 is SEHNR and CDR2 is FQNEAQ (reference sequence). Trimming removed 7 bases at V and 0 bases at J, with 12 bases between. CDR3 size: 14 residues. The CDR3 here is CASTRMTHQETQYF. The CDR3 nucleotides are TGTGCCAGCACCCGTATGACACACCAAGAGACCCAGTACTTC. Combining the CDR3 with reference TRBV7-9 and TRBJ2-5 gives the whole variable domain DTGVSQNPRHKITKRGQNVTFRCDPISEHNRLYWYRQTLGQGPEFLTYFQNEAQLEKSRLLSDRFSAERPKGSFSTLEIQRTEQGDSAMYLCASTRMTHQETQYFGPGTRLLVL.

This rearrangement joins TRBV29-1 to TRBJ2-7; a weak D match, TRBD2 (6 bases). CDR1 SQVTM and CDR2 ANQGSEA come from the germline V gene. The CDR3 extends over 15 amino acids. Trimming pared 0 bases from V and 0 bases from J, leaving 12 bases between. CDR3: CSVEEKGSGSYEQYF. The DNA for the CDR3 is TGCAGCGTTGAAGAGAAAGGTAGCGGCTCCTACGAGCAGTACTTC.

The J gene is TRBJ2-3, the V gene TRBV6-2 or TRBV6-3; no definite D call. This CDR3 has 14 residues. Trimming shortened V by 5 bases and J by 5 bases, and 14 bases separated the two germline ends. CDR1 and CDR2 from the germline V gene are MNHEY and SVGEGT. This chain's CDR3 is CASSAGWNLDTQYF. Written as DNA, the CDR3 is TGTGCCAGCAGTGCCGGGTGGAACCTAGATACGCAGTATTTT.

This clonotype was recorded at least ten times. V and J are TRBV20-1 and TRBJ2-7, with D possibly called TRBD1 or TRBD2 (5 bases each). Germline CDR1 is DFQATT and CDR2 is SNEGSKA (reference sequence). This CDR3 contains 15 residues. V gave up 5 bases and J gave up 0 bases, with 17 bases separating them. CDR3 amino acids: CSAQPGRTNSYEQYF. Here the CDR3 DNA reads TGCAGTGCTCAACCGGGACGGACGAACTCCTACGAGCAGTACTTC.

The CDR3 here is CASSLVFGETQYF. CDR3 DNA sequence: TGTGCCAGCAGCTTAGTGTTCGGGGAGACCCAGTACTTC. The chain recombines TRBV7-6 with TRBJ2-5; D unresolved. CDR1 is SGHVS, CDR2 FNYEAQ, per germline. The CDR3 loop spans 13 amino acids. Trimming left V 1 base short and J 5 bases short, with 8 bases between. Together with reference TRBV7-6 and TRBJ2-5, the CDR3 gives the full variable domain: GAGVSQSPRYKVTKRGQDVALRCDPISGHVSLYWYRQALGQGPEFLTYFNYEAQQDKSGLPNDRFSAERPEGSISTLTIQRTEQRDSAMYRCASSLVFGETQYFGPGTRLLVL.